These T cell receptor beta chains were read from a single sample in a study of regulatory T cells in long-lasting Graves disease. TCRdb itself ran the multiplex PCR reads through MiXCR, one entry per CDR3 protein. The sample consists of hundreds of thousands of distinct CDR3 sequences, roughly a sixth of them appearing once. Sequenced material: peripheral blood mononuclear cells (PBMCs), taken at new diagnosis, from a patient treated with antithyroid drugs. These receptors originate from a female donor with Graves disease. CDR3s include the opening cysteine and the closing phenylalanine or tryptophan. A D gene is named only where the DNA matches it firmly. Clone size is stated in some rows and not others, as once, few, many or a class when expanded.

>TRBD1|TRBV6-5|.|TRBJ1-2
TGTGCCAGCAGTTACACTAGCGGGACAGGGCACTATGGCTACACCTTC
CASSYTSGTGHYGYTF
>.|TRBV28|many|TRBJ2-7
TGTGCCAGCTGCTCCCCCCCGGCGGGATCCTACGAGCAGTACTTC
CASCSPPAGSYEQYF
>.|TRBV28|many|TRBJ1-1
TGTGCCAGCAGTCCCGGGGGGGTGATGGACACTGAAGCTTTCTTT
CASSPGGVMDTEAFF
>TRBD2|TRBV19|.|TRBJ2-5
TGTGCCAGTAGTCGCGGACGTTGGACTAGCGGGAGGGTAGAGACCCAGTACTTC
CASSRGRWTSGRVETQYF
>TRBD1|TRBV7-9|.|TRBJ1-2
TGTGCCAGCAGCCTCCAGGGGGGGGATGGCTACACCTTC
CASSLQGGDGYTF
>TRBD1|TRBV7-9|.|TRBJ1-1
TGTGCCAGCAGCCAGACAGGGATGAACACTGAAGCTTTCTTT
CASSQTGMNTEAFF
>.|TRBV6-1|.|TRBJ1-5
TGTGCCAGCGGCCCATACATTAGGGCCGATCAGCCCCAGCATTTT
CASGPYIRADQPQHF
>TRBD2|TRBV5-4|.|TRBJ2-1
TGTGCCAGCAGCTCGGCCCTCCGGGACTACCGATACAATGAGCAGTTCTTC
CASSSALRDYRYNEQFF
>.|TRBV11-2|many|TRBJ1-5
TGTGCCAGCAGCCTTCTGGGCAATCAGCCCCAGCATTTT
CASSLLGNQPQHF
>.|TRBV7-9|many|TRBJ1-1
TGTGCCAGCAGCTTAGGAGGCGTAACGGCCAGTCGGGCTTTCTTT
CASSLGGVTASRAFF
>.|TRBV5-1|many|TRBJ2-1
TGCGCCAGCGGGACGGGGGTTCAGGATGAGCAGTTCTTC
CASGTGVQDEQFF
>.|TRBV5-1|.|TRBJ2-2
TGCGCCAGCAGCCTGAGACATAACACCGGGGAGCTGTTTTTT
CASSLRHNTGELFF
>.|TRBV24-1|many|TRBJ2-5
TGTGCCACCAGTGATCGATACACCCCGTGGACCCAGTACTTC
CATSDRYTPWTQYF
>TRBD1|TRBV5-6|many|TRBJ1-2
TGTGCCAGCAGCTCTTTAGGAGGACAGGGGAATGGCTACACCTTC
CASSSLGGQGNGYTF
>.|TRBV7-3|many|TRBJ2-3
TGTGCCAGCAGCTTAATTGGGGGTCCGTGGGGCCTCCGCGCAGATACGCAGTATTTT
CASSLIGGPWGLRADTQYF
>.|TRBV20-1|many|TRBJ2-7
TGCAGTGCTACAACACAGGCCTCCTACGAGCAGTACTTC
CSATTQASYEQYF
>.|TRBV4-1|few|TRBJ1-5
TGCGCCAGCAGCCAAGGGTGGGGTGGCAATCAGCCCCAGCATTTT
CASSQGWGGNQPQHF
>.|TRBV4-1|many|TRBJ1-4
TGCGCCAGCAGCCAAGAAGGTGTGGGACTGTTTTTT
CASSQEGVGLFF
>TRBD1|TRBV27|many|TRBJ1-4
TGTGCCAGCAGCGACCCGGCAACAGGGGGGGGAGAAAAACTGTTTTTT
CASSDPATGGGEKLFF
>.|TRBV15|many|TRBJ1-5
TGTGCCACCAGCAGAAAAACAGGTTTCAATCAGCCCCAGCATTTT
CATSRKTGFNQPQHF
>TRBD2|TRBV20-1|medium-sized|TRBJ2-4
TGCAGTGCTAGAGACCCAGGGACTAGCGGTTCGGACAAAAACATTCAGTACTTC
CSARDPGTSGSDKNIQYF
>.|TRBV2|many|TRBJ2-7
TGTGCCAGCACCCCTCTTGGGGGACTGGCCTACGAGCAGTACTTC
CASTPLGGLAYEQYF
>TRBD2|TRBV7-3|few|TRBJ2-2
TGTGCCAGCAGCTTAAACGGGGGGACGAACACCGGGGAGCTGTTTTTT
CASSLNGGTNTGELFF
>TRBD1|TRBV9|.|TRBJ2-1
TGTGCCAGCAGCGAGACAGGGGGCGCTAAGAATGAGCAGTTCTTC
CASSETGGAKNEQFF
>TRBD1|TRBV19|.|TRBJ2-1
TGTGCCAGTAAGGTGGGGCTGGGACAGGGTTTCAGTGAGCAGTTCTTC
CASKVGLGQGFSEQFF
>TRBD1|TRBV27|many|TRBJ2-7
TGTGCCAGCAGTCCCAACGACAGGGTGTATGGATACGAGCAGTACTTC
CASSPNDRVYGYEQYF
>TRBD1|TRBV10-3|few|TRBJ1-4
TGTGCCATCAGTCCGGACAGGGGCGATGAAAAACTGTTTTTT
CAISPDRGDEKLFF
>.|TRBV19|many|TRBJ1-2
TGTGCCAGTACTCTATCCCCGACGGATTTTTCGGTGCGCTACACCTTC
CASTLSPTDFSVRYTF
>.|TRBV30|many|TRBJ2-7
TGTGCCTGGAGTGTACTGAGGGGCAGGGCGGGGGAGCAGTACTTC
CAWSVLRGRAGEQYF
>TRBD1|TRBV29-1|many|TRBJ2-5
TGCAGCGTTGAAGATTACAGGGGGCGGGAGACCCAGTACTTC
CSVEDYRGRETQYF
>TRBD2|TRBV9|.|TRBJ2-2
TGTGCCAGCAGCGTAGTGTCAGCGGGGGGCTACACCGGGGAGCTGTTTTTT
CASSVVSAGGYTGELFF
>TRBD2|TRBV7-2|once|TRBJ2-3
TGTGCCAGCAGCTTCTTAGCGGGGGGACCCACAGATACGCAGTATTTT
CASSFLAGGPTDTQYF
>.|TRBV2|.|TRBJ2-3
TGTGCCAGCACCCCTCGGGGAACCACAGATACGCAGTATTTT
CASTPRGTTDTQYF
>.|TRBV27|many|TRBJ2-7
TGTGCCAGCAGTTTCAGAGCGATAACCTACGAGCAGTACTTC
CASSFRAITYEQYF
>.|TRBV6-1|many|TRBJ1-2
TGTGCCAGTTGGACATCCAGAAACTATGGCTACACCTTC
CASWTSRNYGYTF
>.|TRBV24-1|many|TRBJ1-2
TGTGCCACCAGTGATTCTAAAGGGAGCTATGGCTACACCTTC
CATSDSKGSYGYTF
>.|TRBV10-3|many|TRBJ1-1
TGTGCCATCAGTGAGCTATACAGGGTGGATGAAGCTTTCTTT
CAISELYRVDEAFF
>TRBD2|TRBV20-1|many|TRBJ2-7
TGCAGTGCTACGAGCGGGAGAGGGTACGAGCAGTACTTC
CSATSGRGYEQYF
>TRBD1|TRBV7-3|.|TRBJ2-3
TGTGCCAGCAGCTCCCCGACAGGGACGCAGTATTTT
CASSSPTGTQYF
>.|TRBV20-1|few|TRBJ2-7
TGCAGTGCTAGAGACGGGAGAAACGGGTGGGAGCAGTACTTC
CSARDGRNGWEQYF
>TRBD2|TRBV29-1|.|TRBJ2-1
TGCAGCGTTGACTGGCGGGGGGGCCTTAGTGAGCAGTTCTTC
CSVDWRGGLSEQFF
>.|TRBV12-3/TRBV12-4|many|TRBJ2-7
TGTGCCAGCAGTTCAGTGGTTCAGGGCGAGCAGTACTTC
CASSSVVQGEQYF
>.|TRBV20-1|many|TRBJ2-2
TGCAGTGCTAGAGTCGGTGGGGGGGGCGGAGGAACCGGGGAGCTGTTTTTT
CSARVGGGGGGTGELFF
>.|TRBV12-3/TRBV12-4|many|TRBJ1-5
TGTGCCAGCAGTTTAACGGGAAGCAATCAGCCCCAGCATTTT
CASSLTGSNQPQHF
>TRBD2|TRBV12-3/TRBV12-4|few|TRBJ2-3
TGTGCCAGCAGTTTAGAGGCAGGGACTAGTTATACGCAGTATTTT
CASSLEAGTSYTQYF
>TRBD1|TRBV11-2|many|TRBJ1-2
TGTGCCAGCAGTCTAAACAGGGGGTCCGAGTCCTCTGGCTACACCTTC
CASSLNRGSESSGYTF
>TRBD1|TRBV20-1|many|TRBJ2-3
TGCAGTGCCGGACAGGGGGCAGATACGCAGTATTTT
CSAGQGADTQYF
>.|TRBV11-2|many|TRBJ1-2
TGTGCCAGCAGCTTGACAGGCCGGGTCTACACCTTC
CASSLTGRVYTF
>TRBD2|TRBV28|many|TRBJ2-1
TGTGCCAGCAGTAACCGGGGGGGGTATGAGGTGCATGAGCAGTTCTTC
CASSNRGGYEVHEQFF
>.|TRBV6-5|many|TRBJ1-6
TGTGCCAGCAGTTACTCGAAGTATGCGGAGAGAGATAATTCACCCCTCCACTTT
CASSYSKYAERDNSPLHF
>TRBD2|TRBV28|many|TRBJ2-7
TGTGCCAGCAGTTTAGTGGCGGGAGAAGGTTTCGAGCAGTACTTC
CASSLVAGEGFEQYF
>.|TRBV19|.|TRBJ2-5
TGTGCCAGTACGCCTACTCGACGGGGAGTCGAAGAGACCCAGTACTTC
CASTPTRRGVEETQYF
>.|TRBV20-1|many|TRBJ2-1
TGCAGTGCTAGAGTCCCCCGGATAAGTAGAAATGAGCAGTTCTTC
CSARVPRISRNEQFF
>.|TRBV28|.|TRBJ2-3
TGTGCCATCGAGGACCGAAGGTCTAGCACAGATACGCAGTATTTT
CAIEDRRSSTDTQYF
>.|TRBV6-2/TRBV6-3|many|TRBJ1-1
TGTGCCAGCAGGACAAGCAAGCGCACTGAAGCTTTCTTT
CASRTSKRTEAFF
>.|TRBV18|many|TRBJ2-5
TGTGCCAGCTCGCCCGACAGGGAGGCTTGGGCCCAGTACTTC
CASSPDREAWAQYF
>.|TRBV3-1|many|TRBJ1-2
TGTGCCAGCAGCCCTGCGACCGGGGGGCGGAATGGCTACACCTTC
CASSPATGGRNGYTF
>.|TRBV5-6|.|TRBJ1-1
TGTGCCAGCAGCCTAGGGACCGGGAAGGACACTGAAGCTTTCTTT
CASSLGTGKDTEAFF
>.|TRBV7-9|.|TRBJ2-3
TGTGCCAGCAGCTTCGGCACAAGATACACAGATACGCAGTATTTT
CASSFGTRYTDTQYF